The clone carrying this TCR beta chain was observed a single time. The data were taken from a study of blood T cell repertoires in COVID-19. Study as a whole: The cDNA or gDNA used as material had been derived from T cells, B-cell-depleted T cells, or PBMCs.

Per the study methods: Using reference gene primer amplification, nucleated cell counts were estimated. Libraries were prepared by immunoSEQ multiplex PCR; TCRdb keeps only in-frame clonotypes and omits some of them. The V and J calls and clone size were taken over from that table, and D and trimming were inferred from the DNA. The sample shows approximately 400,000 clones, roughly 90% of them seen only once. Per germline, CDR1 SGHDT and CDR2 YYEEEE. CDR3 length: 14 amino acids. V lost 2 bases to trimming and J lost 10 bases, with 13 bases between them. This sequence was found in a woman in her forties who had been exposed to COVID-19. Source material: PBMCs or T cells enriched from blood (not recorded which). The rearrangement joins TRBV5-6 to TRBJ1-6, with a tentative D call TRBD1 (5 bases). The DNA of the CDR3 is TGTGCCAGCAGCTTCCGGGGCGGGAGGTCACCCCTCCACTTT. Translating it yields CASSFRGGRSPLHF.